This entry concerns a single T cell receptor (beta chain). In germline, CDR1 is MDHEN, CDR2 SYDVKM. V lost 2 bases and J lost 4, with 17 bases in between. CDR3 length equals 16 residues. This sample was included in a study of human T cells and chemical hapten exposure. TCRdb reanalysed the RACE reads using MiXCR and keeps one entry per CDR3 protein. The table lists 89,000 or so distinct CDR3 sequences, about 8% of them singletons. Described time point: pre-sensitization, week 0. Treatment noted: therapeutic diphenylcyclopropenone sensitization with weekly scalp DPC. The J gene is TRBJ1-1, the V gene TRBV28; possible D gene TRBD1, 6 bases. The TCR sequence derives from a man aged 35 to 55 with alopecia areata. Some clones in this sample may be carry-over from other donors' samples. The starting material was whole blood, obtained in connection with sensitization to the hapten diphenylcyclopropenone (DPC). This CDR3 reads CASSLLQGSYGTEAFF. CDR3 DNA: TGTGCCAGCAGTTTACTACAGGGCAGTTACGGCACTGAAGCTTTCTTT.